The 19 T cell receptor beta chains below were found in one sample sequenced in a study of OX40 agonist ivuxolimab in advanced cancers. Generated by immunoSEQ multiplex PCR, the TCRdb table keeps only in-frame clones and is missing some. The profile shows tens of thousands of clones, under 95% of them singletons. Sequencing was performed on CD4+ or CD8+ T cells sorted from blood, taken in a trial of the OX40 agonist ivuxolimab. Receptors originate from an adult with an advanced solid tumor such as melanoma, head and neck, liver or kidney cancer.

The chain is built from TRBV7-8 and TRBJ2-1; the D gene is possibly TRBD2 (5 bases). CDR1 and CDR2 (germline): SGHVS, FQNEAQ. The CDR3 runs 14 residues. V was pared by 2 bases and J by 4 bases, with 9 bases between. The CDR3 is CASSLSRAYNEQFF. In DNA, the CDR3 is TGTGCCAGCAGCTTATCGAGGGCTTACAATGAGCAGTTCTTC.

CDR3 in DNA: TGTGCCAGCAGCTGGGAAACTAGCGGGAGCACAGATACGCAGTATTTT. This gives the protein CASSWETSGSTDTQYF. V gene TRBV5-6 combines with J gene TRBJ2-3, with TRBD2 matching 9 bases. Unmatched junction bases numbered 5, after V lost 3 bases and J lost 0 bases. The germline gives CDR1 SGHDT, CDR2 YYEEEE. This CDR3 is 16 amino acids long.

The V and J genes are TRBV4-1 and TRBJ2-1; D is unresolved. Between the trimmed V and J ends, which lost 0 bases and 5 bases, there was a span of 14 bases. The germline CDR1 and CDR2 sequences are MGHRA and YSYEKL. This CDR3 is 16 amino acids long. The CDR3 DNA follows: TGCGCCAGCAGCCAAGATGGCCCATGGAACGACAATGAGCAGTTCTTC. Translated: CASSQDGPWNDNEQFF.

The DNA for the CDR3 is TGTGCCACCAGCTCGTTCGAGGGGGTCAACACCGGGGAGCTGTTTTTT. Residues: CATSSFEGVNTGELFF. The rearrangement joins TRBV15 to TRBJ2-2; possible D gene TRBD1, 6 bases. Trimming removed 5 bases from V and 2 bases from J, with 15 bases in between. From germline, CDR1 is LNHNV and CDR2 YYDKDF (reference sequence). This CDR3 spans 16 amino acids.

The V gene is TRBV6-5, the J gene TRBJ1-1, with a weak D call TRBD1 (5 bases). CDR1 is MNHEY and CDR2 is SVGAGI in the germline V gene. The CDR3 has 14 amino acids. V was trimmed by 2 bases and J by 8 bases, leaving 15 bases between them. The CDR3 protein is CASSYAGTEKEAFF. CDR3 coding DNA: TGTGCCAGCAGTTACGCCGGGACGGAGAAAGAAGCTTTCTTT.

V is TRBV19 and J is TRBJ2-5, with D perhaps matching TRBD1 (6 bases). Germline assignment: CDR1 LNHDA and CDR2 SQIVND (reference sequence). The CDR3 has 11 residues. The ends were cut back, 5 bases at V and 6 bases at J, with 7 bases in the middle. CDR3 coding DNA: TGTGCCAGTAGTCAGGGGCAGACCCAGTACTTC. Amino acid sequence: CASSQGQTQYF.

The J gene is TRBJ2-7, the V gene TRBV7-2, with TRBD1 identical over 7 bases. Trimming cost V 5 bases and J 1 base; bases outside gene matches: 5. This CDR3 spans 14 amino acids. Germline CDR1 is SGHTA and CDR2 is FQGNSA. The CDR3 DNA reads TGTGCCAGCAGCATCGGACAGGCTTCCTACGAGCAGTACTTC. It specifies CASSIGQASYEQYF. The full variable domain, its missing parts supplied by reference TRBV7-2 and TRBJ2-7, is GAGVSQSPSNKVTEKGKDVELRCDPISGHTALYWYRQSLGQGLEFLIYFQGNSAPDKSGLPSDRFSAERTGGSVSTLTIQRTQQEDSAVYLCASSIGQASYEQYFGPGTRLTVT.

The rearrangement uses TRBV5-1 and TRBJ2-1, with D possibly TRBD2 on 6 matching bases. V was trimmed by 6 bases and J by 0 bases, leaving 19 bases between them. The V gene's germline CDR1 is SGHRS and CDR2 YFSETQ. The CDR3 consists of 17 residues. DNA of the CDR3: TGCGCCAGCACCAAACTGGGGGAGGTTAGCTCCTACAATGAGCAGTTCTTC. It codes for CASTKLGEVSSYNEQFF.

The chain carries TRBV11-2 and TRBJ1-4, with D possibly TRBD1 on 6 matching bases. The V end was cut by 3 bases, the J end by 3 bases, with 8 bases between. CDR1 and CDR2 from the germline V gene are SGHAT and FQNNGV. The CDR3 is made up of 14 amino acids. DNA for the CDR3: TGTGCCAGCAGCTTGGGGACACCTAATGAAAAACTGTTTTTT. Its protein is CASSLGTPNEKLFF.

V and J are TRBV5-5 and TRBJ2-7; maybe TRBD2 (7 bases). The CDR3 totals 16 residues. V was pared by 2 bases and J by 4 bases, with 19 bases between. CDR1 SGHKS and CDR2 YYEKEE come from the germline V gene (reference sequence). The CDR3 DNA reads as TGTGCCAGCAGCTTTCTCTACAGGGAGGGCGAATACGAGCAGTACTTC. Amino acid sequence: CASSFLYREGEYEQYF.

This chain uses TRBV13 with TRBJ1-3, with unresolved D. The CDR3 is made up of 14 amino acids. The V and J ends lost 1 base and 0 bases respectively, with 4 bases between them. Germline V CDR1 and CDR2: PRHDT, FYEKMQ (reference sequence). The CDR3 DNA follows: TGTGCCAGCAGCTTAGAGGGCTCTGGAAACACCATATATTTT. Translated, it gives CASSLEGSGNTIYF.

This clone was seen a single time. V and J are TRBV19 and TRBJ2-7, with 7 bases identical to TRBD1. V lost 3 bases and J lost 5; bases outside the gene matches: 4. The CDR3 is made up of 13 amino acids. The V gene's germline CDR1 is LNHDA and CDR2 SQIVND (reference sequence). CDR3 nucleotides: TGTGCCAGTAGTATTGGGGGACAGAACGAGCAGTACTTC. Translation: CASSIGGQNEQYF.

The chain has TRBV4-1 and TRBJ2-7, with 7 bases matching TRBD2. CDR1 and CDR2 from the germline V gene are MGHRA and YSYEKL. This CDR3 is 18 amino acids long. V lost 1 base, J lost 3 bases, and 15 bases stayed unmatched. In DNA, the CDR3 is TGCGCCAGCAGCCAAGCCCTAGCGGTAGACGTCTCCCTCTACGAGCAGTACTTC. It yields the protein CASSQALAVDVSLYEQYF.

The chain joins TRBV7-9 to TRBJ2-5, with TRBD2 identical over 11 bases. Near its end, the DNA agrees better with TRBJ2-7, so the J call may be wrong. CDR1 is SEHNR and CDR2 is FQNEAQ in the germline V gene (reference sequence). This CDR3 comprises 17 residues. The CDR3 coding sequence is TGTGCCAGCAGTCCGGGACTAGCGGAAGCACAGGGTTACGAGCAGTACTTC. This sequence encodes CASSPGLAEAQGYEQYF.

This chain connects TRBV5-4 to TRBJ2-1; 9 positions agree with TRBD2. The germline V gene has CDR1 SGHNT and CDR2 YYREEE (reference sequence). With V trimmed by 0 bases and J by 1 base, 5 bases remained unmatched. The CDR3 loop spans 17 amino acids. The CDR3 coding sequence is TGTGCCAGCAGCTTGGGGGCTAGCGGGACGTCCTACAATGAGCAGTTCTTC. Translating it yields CASSLGASGTSYNEQFF.

This sequence joins TRBV7-9 and TRBJ2-5, with D tentatively TRBD1 (6 bases). The CDR3 length is 14 residues. V was shortened by 2 bases and J by 5 bases, with 12 bases between the two germline ends. CDR1 and CDR2 from the germline V gene are SEHNR and FQNEAQ (reference sequence). CDR3 in DNA: TGTGCCAGCAGCTTATTGGGGGCGATCGAGACCCAGTACTTC. Translating gives CASSLLGAIETQYF.

This clone was found once. The chain uses TRBV18 and TRBJ2-1; 11 nucleotides agree with TRBD2. Germline CDR1 and CDR2: KGHSH and LQKENI. CDR3 length: 16 amino acids. J was trimmed by 2 bases and V by 4 bases; bases with no gene match: 4. The CDR3 bases are TGTGCCAGCTCACTGATAGCGGGAGGGACCTACAATGAGCAGTTCTTC. It yields the protein CASSLIAGGTYNEQFF.

The chain joins TRBV6-5 to TRBJ2-7; D remains unclear. With 8 bases removed from V and 4 bases from J, the gap between germline ends came to 6 bases. The CDR3 contains 10 residues. Germline-derived CDR1 and CDR2 are MNHEY and SVGAGI. CDR3 sequence: CASGSYEQYF. Written as DNA, the CDR3 is TGTGCCAGCGGATCTTACGAGCAGTACTTC.

The chain combines TRBV4-3 with TRBJ2-3, with D possibly matching TRBD1 (5 bases). CDR3 length equals 16 residues. The V gene lost 1 base and the J gene lost 3 bases, with 14 bases spanning the gap. The germline gives CDR1 LGHNA, CDR2 YSLEER. The CDR3: CASSQGWQGRTDTQYF. The CDR3 DNA reads as TGCGCCAGCAGCCAAGGGTGGCAGGGAAGGACAGATACGCAGTATTTT.